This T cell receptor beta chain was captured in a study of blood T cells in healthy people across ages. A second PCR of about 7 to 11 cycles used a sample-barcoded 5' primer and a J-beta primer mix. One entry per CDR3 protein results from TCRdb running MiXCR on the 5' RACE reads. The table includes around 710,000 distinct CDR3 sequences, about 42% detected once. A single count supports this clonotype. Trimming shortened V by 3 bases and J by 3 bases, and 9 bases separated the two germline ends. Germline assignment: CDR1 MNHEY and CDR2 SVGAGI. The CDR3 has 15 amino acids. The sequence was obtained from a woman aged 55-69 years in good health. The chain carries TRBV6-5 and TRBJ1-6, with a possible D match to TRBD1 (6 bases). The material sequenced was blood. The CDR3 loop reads CASSYAGDYNSPLHF. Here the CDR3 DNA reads TGTGCCAGCAGTTATGCAGGGGACTATAATTCACCCCTCCACTTT.